This TCR beta chain stems from a study of shared clonotypes between healthy human individuals. Using immunoSEQ multiplex PCR, the repertoire was profiled, and TCRdb retains in-frame clones only, with some absent. This table holds under 1,100,000 clones, approximately 80% found once. Remarks on this clone: Its specificity is not known. A much larger clone lies a single base off, so this may be a read error.

Germline V CDR1 and CDR2: SGHNT, YYREEE (reference sequence). The CDR3 covers 15 residues. V lost 5 bases and J lost 0, with 14 bases in between. Study-wide findings and caveats: Clonotypes not shared had lower generation probabilities than those common to all four donors.

The chain carries TRBV5-4 and TRBJ1-1; D remains ambiguous. The sequenced sample consisted of memory CD4+ T cells from PBMCs. Subset given: CD45RA-negative fraction. This receptor was obtained from a man aged 18 to 30 in good health. Some clones in this sample may be carry-over from other donors' samples. The chain's CDR3 is CASSTAPLMNTEAFF. The CDR3 DNA is TGTGCCAGCAGTACGGCGCCCCTGATGAACACTGAAGCTTTCTTT.